The entry below describes one TCR beta chain. The data were taken from a study of shared clonotypes between healthy human individuals. Caucasian adults living in Nashville, Tennessee, provided all samples. Original processing methods: Junction-only sequences produced by ImmunoSEQ had no quality scores, so filtering differed. The data were produced by immunoSEQ multiplex PCR, yet TCRdb's version contains in-frame clones alone and is incomplete. The DNA was the basis for D and trimming; V, J and clone size are from that table. This sample has millions of clones, with 85% to 95% found just once. The CDR3 is 16 amino acids. In germline, CDR1 is KGHSH, CDR2 LQKENI. Trimming removed 0 bases from V and 8 bases from J, with 19 bases in between.

The clonotype originates from a man younger than 35 in good health. The sequenced sample consisted of naive CD4+ T cells sorted from blood. Stated subset: CD45RA+ positively selected. The chain employs TRBV18 and TRBJ1-2; TRBD1 is a possible D gene (6 bases). CDR3 sequence reads: CASSPPNPAGEGGYTF. Here the CDR3 DNA reads TGTGCCAGCTCACCACCGAACCCCGCAGGGGAGGGGGGCTACACCTTC.